This TCR beta chain was identified during a study of T-cell memory formation after mild COVID-19. The authors produced TCR alpha and TCR beta cDNA libraries with sample barcodes and UMIs by 5'RACE using constant-segment primers. A single record per CDR3 protein comes from TCRdb applying MiXCR to the 5' RACE reads. The sample lists some 130,000 distinct CDR3 sequences; about 18% were seen once. CDR1 and CDR2 from the germline V gene are LGHNA and YSLEER. With V trimmed by 3 bases and J by 7 bases, 6 bases remained unmatched. The CDR3 extends over 15 amino acids. The chain has TRBV4-3 and TRBJ1-6, with 7 bases lining up with TRBD1. Sequences were obtained from PBMCs or a T cell subset sorted from them (not recorded which). The origin of this receptor is a man between 18 and 35 years old who had mild COVID-19 (a few samples of this study predate the infection). Cell type and time point are not known. CDR3 in amino acids: CASSHRGQTNSPLHF. CDR3 DNA: TGCGCCAGCAGCCACCGGGGACAGACAAATTCACCCCTCCACTTT.